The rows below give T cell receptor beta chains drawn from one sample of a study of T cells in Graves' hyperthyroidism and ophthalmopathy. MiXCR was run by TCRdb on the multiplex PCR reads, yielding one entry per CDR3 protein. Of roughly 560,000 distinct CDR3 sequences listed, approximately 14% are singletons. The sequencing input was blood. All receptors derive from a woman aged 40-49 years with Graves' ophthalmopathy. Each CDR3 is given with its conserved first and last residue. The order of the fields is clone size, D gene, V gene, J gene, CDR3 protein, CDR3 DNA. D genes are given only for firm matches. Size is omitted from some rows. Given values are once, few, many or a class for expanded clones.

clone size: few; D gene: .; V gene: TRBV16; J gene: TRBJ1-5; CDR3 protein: CASSPRQVHSNQPQHF; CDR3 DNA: TGTGCCAGCAGCCCTCGACAGGTTCATAGCAATCAGCCCCAGCATTTT
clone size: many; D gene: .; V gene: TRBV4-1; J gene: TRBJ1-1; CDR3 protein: CASSQRAGKNTEAFF; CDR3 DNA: TGCGCCAGCAGCCAAAGGGCAGGGAAGAACACTGAAGCTTTCTTT
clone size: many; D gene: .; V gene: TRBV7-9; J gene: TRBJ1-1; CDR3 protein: CASRSTGTVNTEAFF; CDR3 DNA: TGTGCCAGCAGAAGCACCGGGACGGTAAACACTGAAGCTTTCTTT
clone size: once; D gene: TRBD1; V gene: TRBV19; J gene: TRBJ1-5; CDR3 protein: CASSITGTGAEPQHF; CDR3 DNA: TGTGCCAGTAGTATAACCGGGACAGGGGCCGAGCCCCAGCATTTT
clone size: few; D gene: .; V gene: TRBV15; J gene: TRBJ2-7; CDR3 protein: CATSSPLGEQYF; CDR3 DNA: TGTGCCACCAGCAGCCCCCTCGGGGAGCAGTACTTC
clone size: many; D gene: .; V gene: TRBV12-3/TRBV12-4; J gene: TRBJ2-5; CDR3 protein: CASSPDYLGTQYF; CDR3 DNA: TGTGCCAGCAGCCCGGACTATTTGGGTACCCAGTACTTC
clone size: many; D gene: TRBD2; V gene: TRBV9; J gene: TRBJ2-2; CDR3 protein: CASSAGLPRGGRTGELFF; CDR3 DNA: TGTGCCAGCAGCGCCGGTCTCCCCCGGGGGGGGCGCACGGGGGAGCTGTTTTTT
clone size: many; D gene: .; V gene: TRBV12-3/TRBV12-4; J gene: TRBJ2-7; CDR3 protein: CASSFWGIRPYEQYF; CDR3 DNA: TGTGCCAGCAGTTTTTGGGGGATTAGACCCTACGAGCAGTACTTC
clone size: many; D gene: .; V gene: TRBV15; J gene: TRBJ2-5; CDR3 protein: CATSIPGGRETQYF; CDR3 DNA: TGTGCCACCAGCATTCCTGGGGGACGGGAGACCCAGTACTTC
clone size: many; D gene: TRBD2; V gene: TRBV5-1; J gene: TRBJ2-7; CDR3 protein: CASSKISGTLYEQYF; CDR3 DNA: TGCGCCAGCAGCAAGATAAGCGGGACCCTCTACGAGCAGTACTTC
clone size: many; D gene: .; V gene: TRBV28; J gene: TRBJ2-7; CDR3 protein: CASSGGGGYYEQYF; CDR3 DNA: TGTGCCAGCAGTGGGGGTGGTGGGTACTACGAGCAGTACTTC
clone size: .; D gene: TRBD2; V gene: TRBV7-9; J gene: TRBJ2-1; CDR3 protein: CASSSLRLAGGKDEQFF; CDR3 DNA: TGTGCCAGCAGCTCCCTTCGGCTAGCGGGAGGAAAGGATGAGCAGTTCTTC
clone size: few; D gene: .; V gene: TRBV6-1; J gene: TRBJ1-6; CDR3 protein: CASSRTVNSPLHF; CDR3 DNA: TGTGCCAGCAGTAGGACTGTTAATTCACCCCTCCACTTT
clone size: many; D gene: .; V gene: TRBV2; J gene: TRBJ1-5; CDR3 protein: CASSPLRPSRSNQPQHF; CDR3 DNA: TGTGCCAGCAGCCCTCTGAGGCCAAGCAGAAGCAATCAGCCCCAGCATTTT
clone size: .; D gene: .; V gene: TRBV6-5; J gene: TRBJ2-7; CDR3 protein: CASSYISGRRGYEQYF; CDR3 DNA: TGTGCCAGCAGTTACATTTCAGGGCGGAGAGGCTACGAGCAGTACTTC
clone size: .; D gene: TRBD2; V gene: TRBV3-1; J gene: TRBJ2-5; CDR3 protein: CASSVGTSGTQYF; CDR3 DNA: TGTGCCAGCAGTGTCGGGACTAGCGGGACCCAGTACTTC
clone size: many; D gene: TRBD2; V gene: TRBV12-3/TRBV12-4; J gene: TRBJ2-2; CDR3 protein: CASIYSGSTGELFF; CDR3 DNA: TGTGCCAGCATATATAGCGGGAGCACCGGGGAGCTGTTTTTT
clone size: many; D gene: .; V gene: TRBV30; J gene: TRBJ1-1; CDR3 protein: CAWSVGSSMNTEAFF; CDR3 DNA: TGTGCCTGGAGTGTAGGCTCCAGTATGAACACTGAAGCTTTCTTT
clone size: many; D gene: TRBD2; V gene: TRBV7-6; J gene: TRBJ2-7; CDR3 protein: CASSLLAGTSTSEQYF; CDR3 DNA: TGTGCCAGCAGCTTACTAGCCGGGACTAGCACCTCTGAGCAGTACTTC
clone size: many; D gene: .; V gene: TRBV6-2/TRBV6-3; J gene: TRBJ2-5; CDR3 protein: CASSSRGPKGGETQYF; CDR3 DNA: TGTGCCAGCAGTTCAAGAGGACCCAAGGGAGGAGAGACCCAGTACTTC
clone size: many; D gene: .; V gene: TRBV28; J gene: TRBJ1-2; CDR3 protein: CASSPTVYGYTF; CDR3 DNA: TGTGCCAGCAGTCCCACAGTATACGGCTACACCTTC
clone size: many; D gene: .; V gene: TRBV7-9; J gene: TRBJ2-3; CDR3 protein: CASSFGRKTDTQYF; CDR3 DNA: TGTGCCAGCAGCTTTGGCAGGAAGACAGATACGCAGTATTTT
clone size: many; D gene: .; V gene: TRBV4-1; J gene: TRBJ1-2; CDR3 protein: CASSQDGTGYGYTF; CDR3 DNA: TGCGCCAGCAGCCAAGACGGGACCGGCTATGGCTACACCTTC
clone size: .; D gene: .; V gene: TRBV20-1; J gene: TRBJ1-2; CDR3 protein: CSARQPLRGNYGYTF; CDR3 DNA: TGCAGTGCTAGGCAACCCCTTCGGGGTAACTATGGCTACACCTTC
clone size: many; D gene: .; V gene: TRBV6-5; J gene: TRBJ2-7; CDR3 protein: CASSYAQSSYEQYF; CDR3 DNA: TGTGCCAGCAGTTACGCGCAGTCTTCCTACGAGCAGTACTTC
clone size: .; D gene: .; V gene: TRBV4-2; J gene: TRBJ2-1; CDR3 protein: CASSQDPLDINNEQFF; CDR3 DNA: TGTGCCAGCAGCCAAGATCCCCTGGATATAAACAATGAGCAGTTCTTC